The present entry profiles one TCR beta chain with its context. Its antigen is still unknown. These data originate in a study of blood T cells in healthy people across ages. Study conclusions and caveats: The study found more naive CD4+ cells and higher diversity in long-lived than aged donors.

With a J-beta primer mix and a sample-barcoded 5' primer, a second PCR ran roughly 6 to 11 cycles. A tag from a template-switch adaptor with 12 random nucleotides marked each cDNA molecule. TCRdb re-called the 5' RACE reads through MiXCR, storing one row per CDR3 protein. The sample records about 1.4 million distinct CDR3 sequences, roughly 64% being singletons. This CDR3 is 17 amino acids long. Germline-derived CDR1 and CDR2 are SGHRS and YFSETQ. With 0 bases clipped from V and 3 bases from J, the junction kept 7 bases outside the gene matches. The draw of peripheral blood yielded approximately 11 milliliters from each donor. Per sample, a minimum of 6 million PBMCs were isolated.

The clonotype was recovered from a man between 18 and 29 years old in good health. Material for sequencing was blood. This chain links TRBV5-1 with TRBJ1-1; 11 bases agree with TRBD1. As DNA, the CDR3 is TGCGCCAGCAGCTTGGAAGGGACAGGGGGTGGGTACACTGAAGCTTTCTTT. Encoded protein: CASSLEGTGGGYTEAFF.